This T cell receptor (beta chain) was sequenced during a study of blood T cells in healthy people across ages. Study outcomes and limitations: Unsorted PBMC input precluded a conclusive naive versus antigen-experienced comparison.

With regard to this clonotype: The antigen remains unidentified.

The use of a sample-barcoded 5' primer and a J-beta primer mix characterized a second PCR of roughly 6 to 11 cycles. MiXCR, applied by TCRdb to the 5' RACE reads, yields one record per CDR3 protein. The sample lists approximately 830,000 distinct CDR3 sequences, approximately 65% seen once, with roughly 26% in the top ten. Germline loops: CDR1 LGHNA, CDR2 YNFKEQ. The CDR3 runs 16 residues. After removal of 0 bases from V and 4 bases from J, the junction contained 6 bases not matched to a gene. The sequence was obtained from a young man in good health. Sequencing used blood. The J gene is TRBJ2-7, the V gene TRBV4-2; 10 nucleotides match TRBD2. CDR3 loop: CASSQDISGGGYEQYF. DNA of the CDR3: TGTGCCAGCAGCCAAGATATAAGCGGGGGGGGGTACGAGCAGTACTTC.